This T cell receptor (beta chain) stems from a study of blood T cell repertoires in COVID-19. Study information: PBMCs, B-cell-depleted T cells, or T cells were the source of the cDNA or gDNA that made up the material.

Original analysis: Reference gene primers were amplified, and this amplification served to estimate nucleated cell counts. Measured with immunoSEQ multiplex PCR; TCRdb has only the in-frame clones, and not every one. V, J and clone size were drawn from that table, and D and trimming were deduced from the DNA. The sample records 150,000 to 200,000 clones, around 86% being singletons. This clone was observed a few times. Seattle patients were enrolled while actively infected and followed longitudinally. Germline V gives CDR1 SEHNR, CDR2 FQNEAQ (reference sequence). Trimming took 1 base from V and 4 from J, leaving 14 bases between them. This CDR3 region has 16 residues.

This clonotype was sampled from a man aged 55 to 70 with COVID-19, enrolled during active disease. The sample was peripheral blood. V is TRBV7-9 and J is TRBJ2-4; D possibly corresponds to TRBD1 (5 bases). The CDR3 nucleotides read TGTGCCAGCAGCTTAGAGGGGCCGTCCGGGAAAAACATTCAGTACTTC. Translated: CASSLEGPSGKNIQYF.